The 5 T cell receptor beta chains below all came from one sample that was sequenced in a study of T cell responses to AZD1222 COVID-19 vaccine. Method: immunoSEQ multiplex PCR; TCRdb's copy keeps in-frame clones and lacks some. This table holds 90,000 to 110,000 clones, roughly 89% found once. Specimen: peripheral blood, collected 28 days after the second AZD1222 dose. The receptors were gathered from an adult who received the AZD1222 COVID-19 vaccine.

The gene calls are TRBV19 and TRBJ1-1; D is unclear. Trimming took off 7 bases at V and 4 bases at J, with 13 bases between the two ends. CDR3 size: 13 residues. Germline V gene data show CDR1 as LNHDA and CDR2 as SQIVND (reference sequence). The CDR3 DNA is TGTGCCAGTACCCTACAAAGTTTCACTGAAGCTTTCTTT. Its translation: CASTLQSFTEAFF.

J is TRBJ2-7 and V is TRBV19, with D possibly matching TRBD2 (6 bases). The CDR3 is 14 amino acids. The germline V gene has CDR1 LNHDA and CDR2 SQIVND (reference sequence). The V end lost 10 bases, the J end lost 12 bases, and 28 bases lay between the germline ends. DNA of the CDR3: TGTGCCACCGGGACTGAGACCGGGACCGCGAAACGGTACTTC. Translation: CATGTETGTAKRYF.

This chain links TRBV10-1 with TRBJ1-1, with D unclear. The germline CDR1 and CDR2 sequences are WNHNN and SYGVQD (reference sequence). Trimming took 0 bases from V and 0 from J, leaving 11 bases between them. The CDR3 totals 16 residues. As DNA, the CDR3 is TGCGCCAGCAGTGAGTCGAAAGGGCGGATGAACACTGAAGCTTTCTTT. This codes for CASSESKGRMNTEAFF.

V and J are TRBV7-9 and TRBJ1-1, with D unresolved. Between the trimmed V and J ends, which lost 2 bases and 8 bases, there was a span of 6 bases. The CDR3 length is 11 residues. Germline V gives CDR1 SEHNR, CDR2 FQNEAQ (reference sequence). CDR3 sequence reads: CASSLLGEAFF. The CDR3 bases are TGTGCCAGCAGCTTACTGGGGGAAGCTTTCTTT.

The chain employs TRBV29-1 and TRBJ2-2; TRBD2 agrees at 9 bases. Trimming removed 4 bases from V and 0 bases from J; junction bases left unmatched: 3. The CDR3 extends over 15 amino acids. The germline CDR1 and CDR2 sequences are SQVTM and ANQGSEA. This CDR3 is CSVASGAPNTGELFF. CDR3 DNA sequence: TGCAGCGTTGCTAGCGGGGCCCCGAACACCGGGGAGCTGTTTTTT.